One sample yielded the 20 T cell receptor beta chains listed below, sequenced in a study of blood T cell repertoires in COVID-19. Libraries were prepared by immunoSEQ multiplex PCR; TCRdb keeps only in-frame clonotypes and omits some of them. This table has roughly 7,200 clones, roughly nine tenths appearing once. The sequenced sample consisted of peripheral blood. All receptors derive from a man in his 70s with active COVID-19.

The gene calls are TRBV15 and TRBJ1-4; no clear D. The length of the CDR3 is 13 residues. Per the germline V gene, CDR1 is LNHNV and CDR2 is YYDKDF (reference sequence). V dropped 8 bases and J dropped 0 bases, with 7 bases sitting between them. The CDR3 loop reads CATSQTTNEKLFF. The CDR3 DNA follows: TGTGCCACCTCCCAGACAACTAATGAAAAACTGTTTTTT.

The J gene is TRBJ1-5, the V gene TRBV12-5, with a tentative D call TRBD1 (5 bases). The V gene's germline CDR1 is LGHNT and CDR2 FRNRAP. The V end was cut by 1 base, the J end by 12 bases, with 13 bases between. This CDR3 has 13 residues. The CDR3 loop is CASGLALRDLQHF. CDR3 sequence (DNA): TGTGCTAGTGGTTTGGCTCTCAGGGATCTCCAGCATTTT.

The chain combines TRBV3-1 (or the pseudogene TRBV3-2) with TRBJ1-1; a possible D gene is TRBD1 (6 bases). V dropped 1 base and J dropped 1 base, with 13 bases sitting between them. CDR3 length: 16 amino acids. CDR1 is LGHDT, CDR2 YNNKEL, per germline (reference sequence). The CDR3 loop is CASSQGGGGANTEAFF. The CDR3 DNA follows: TGTGCCAGCAGCCAAGGAGGGGGGGGCGCGAACACTGAAGCTTTCTTT.

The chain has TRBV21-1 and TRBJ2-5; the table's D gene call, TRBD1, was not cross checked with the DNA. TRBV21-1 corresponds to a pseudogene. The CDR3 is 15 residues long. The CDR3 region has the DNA TGTGCCAGCAGCAAAGGGTCAGGGGGCCAAGAGACCCAGTACTTC. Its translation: CASSKGSGGQETQYF.

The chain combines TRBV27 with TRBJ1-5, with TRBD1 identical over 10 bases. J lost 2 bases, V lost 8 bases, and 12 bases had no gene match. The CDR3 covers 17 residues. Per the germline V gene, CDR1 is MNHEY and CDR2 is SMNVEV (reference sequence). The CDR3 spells CASSGTGEVFGNQPQHF. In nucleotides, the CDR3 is TGTGCCAGCTCCGGGACAGGGGAAGTTTTTGGCAATCAGCCCCAGCATTTT.

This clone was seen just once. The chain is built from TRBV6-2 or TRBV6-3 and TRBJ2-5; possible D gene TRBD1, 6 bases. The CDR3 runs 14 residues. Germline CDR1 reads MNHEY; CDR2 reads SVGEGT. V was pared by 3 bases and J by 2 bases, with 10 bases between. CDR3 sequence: CASSYRTAQETQYF. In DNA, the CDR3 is TGTGCCAGCAGTTATAGGACAGCTCAAGAGACCCAGTACTTC.

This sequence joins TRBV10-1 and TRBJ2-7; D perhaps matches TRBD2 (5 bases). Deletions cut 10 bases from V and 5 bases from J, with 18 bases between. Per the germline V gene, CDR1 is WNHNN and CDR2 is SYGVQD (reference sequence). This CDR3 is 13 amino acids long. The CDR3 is CAITQDCPDEQYF. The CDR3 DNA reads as TGCGCCATCACCCAGGACTGCCCCGACGAGCAGTACTTC.

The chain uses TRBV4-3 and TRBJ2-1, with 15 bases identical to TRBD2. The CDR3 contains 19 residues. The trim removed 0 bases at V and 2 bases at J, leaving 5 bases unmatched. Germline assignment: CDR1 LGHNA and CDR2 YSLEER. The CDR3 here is CASSQDRTSGGAAYNEQFF. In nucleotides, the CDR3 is TGCGCCAGCAGCCAAGATAGGACTAGCGGGGGGGCGGCCTACAATGAGCAGTTCTTC.

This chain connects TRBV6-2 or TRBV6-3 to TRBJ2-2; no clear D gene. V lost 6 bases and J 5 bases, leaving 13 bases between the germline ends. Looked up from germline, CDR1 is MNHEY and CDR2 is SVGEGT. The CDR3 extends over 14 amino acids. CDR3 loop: CASSTTVMTGELFF. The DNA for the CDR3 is TGTGCCAGCAGCACGACTGTAATGACCGGGGAGCTGTTTTTT.

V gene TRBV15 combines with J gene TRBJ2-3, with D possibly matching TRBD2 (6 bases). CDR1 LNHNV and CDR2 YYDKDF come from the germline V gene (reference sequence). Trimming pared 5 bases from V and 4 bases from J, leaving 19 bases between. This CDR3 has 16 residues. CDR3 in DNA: TGTGCCACCAGCTTAAGGGCTAGCGACCCCTCAGATACGCAGTATTTT. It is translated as CATSLRASDPSDTQYF.

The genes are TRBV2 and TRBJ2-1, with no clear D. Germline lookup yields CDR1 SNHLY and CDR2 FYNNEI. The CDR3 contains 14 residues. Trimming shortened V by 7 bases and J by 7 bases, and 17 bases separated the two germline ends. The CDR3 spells CASNPIRSGNEQFF. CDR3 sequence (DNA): TGTGCCAGCAATCCCATCCGGAGTGGTAATGAGCAGTTCTTC.

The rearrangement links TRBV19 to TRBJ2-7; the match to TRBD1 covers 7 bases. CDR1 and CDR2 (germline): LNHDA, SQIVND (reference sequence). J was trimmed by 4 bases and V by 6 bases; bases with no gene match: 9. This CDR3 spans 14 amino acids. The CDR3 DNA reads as TGTGCCAGTAGGCCAAGACAGGGAATATACGAGCAGTACTTC. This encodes CASRPRQGIYEQYF.

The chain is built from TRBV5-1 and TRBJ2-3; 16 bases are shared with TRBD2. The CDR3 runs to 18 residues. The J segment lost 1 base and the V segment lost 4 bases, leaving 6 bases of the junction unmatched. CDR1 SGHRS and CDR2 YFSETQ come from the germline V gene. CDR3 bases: TGCGCCAGCAGCCCGGGACTAGCGGGGGGGGTTCGCACAGATACGCAGTATTTT. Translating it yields CASSPGLAGGVRTDTQYF.

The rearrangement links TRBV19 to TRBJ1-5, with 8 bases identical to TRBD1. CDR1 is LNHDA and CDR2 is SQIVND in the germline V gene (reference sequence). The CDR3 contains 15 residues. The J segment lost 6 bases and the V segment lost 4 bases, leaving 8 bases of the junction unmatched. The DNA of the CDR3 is TGTGCCAGTAGTACGACGACAGGGGCAAGTCAGCCCCAGCATTTT. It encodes CASSTTTGASQPQHF.

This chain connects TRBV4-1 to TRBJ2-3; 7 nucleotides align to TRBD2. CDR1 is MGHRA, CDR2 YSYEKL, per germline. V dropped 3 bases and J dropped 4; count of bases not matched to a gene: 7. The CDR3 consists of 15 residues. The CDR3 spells CASSHPMAGADTQYF. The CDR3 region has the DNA TGCGCCAGCAGCCACCCTATGGCGGGGGCAGATACGCAGTATTTT.

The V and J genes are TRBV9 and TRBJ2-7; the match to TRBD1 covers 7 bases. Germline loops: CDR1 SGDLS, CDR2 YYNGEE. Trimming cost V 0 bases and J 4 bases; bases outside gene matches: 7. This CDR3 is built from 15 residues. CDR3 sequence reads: CASSVGQGTLYEQYF. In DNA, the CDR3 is TGTGCCAGCAGCGTAGGACAGGGTACGTTGTACGAGCAGTACTTC.

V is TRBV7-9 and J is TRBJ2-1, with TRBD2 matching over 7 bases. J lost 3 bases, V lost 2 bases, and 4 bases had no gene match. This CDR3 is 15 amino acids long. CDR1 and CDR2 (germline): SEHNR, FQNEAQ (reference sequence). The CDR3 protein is CASSLLASGYNEQFF. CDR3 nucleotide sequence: TGTGCCAGCAGCTTATTGGCTAGCGGCTACAATGAGCAGTTCTTC.

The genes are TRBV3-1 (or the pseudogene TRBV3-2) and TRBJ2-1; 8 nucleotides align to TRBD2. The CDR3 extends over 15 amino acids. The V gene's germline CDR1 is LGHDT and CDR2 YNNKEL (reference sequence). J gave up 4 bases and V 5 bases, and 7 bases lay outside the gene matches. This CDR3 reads CASSFFTSGYNEQFF. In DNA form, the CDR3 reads TGTGCCAGCAGCTTCTTCACTAGCGGTTACAATGAGCAGTTCTTC.

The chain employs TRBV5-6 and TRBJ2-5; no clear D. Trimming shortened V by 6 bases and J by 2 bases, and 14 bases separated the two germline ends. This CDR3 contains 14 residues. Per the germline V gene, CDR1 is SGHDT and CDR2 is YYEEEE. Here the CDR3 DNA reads TGTGCCAGCATCAGGCTCAGCTATCAAGAGACCCAGTACTTC. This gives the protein CASIRLSYQETQYF. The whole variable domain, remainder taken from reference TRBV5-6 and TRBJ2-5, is DAGVTQSPTHLIKTRGQQVTLRCSPKSGHDTVSWYQQALGQGPQFIFQYYEEEERQRGNFPDRFSGHQFPNYSSELNVNALLLGDSALYLCASIRLSYQETQYFGPGTRLLVL.

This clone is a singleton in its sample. This chain's CDR3 is CATSRDLAGAGYNEQFF. Here the CDR3 DNA reads TGTGCCACCAGCAGAGATCTGGCGGGGGCTGGGTACAATGAGCAGTTCTTC. V gene TRBV15 combines with J gene TRBJ2-1, with D possibly matching TRBD2 (7 bases). Trimming took 0 bases from V and 4 from J, leaving 16 bases between them. The CDR3 runs 17 residues. The germline V gene encodes CDR1 LNHNV and CDR2 YYDKDF (reference sequence).